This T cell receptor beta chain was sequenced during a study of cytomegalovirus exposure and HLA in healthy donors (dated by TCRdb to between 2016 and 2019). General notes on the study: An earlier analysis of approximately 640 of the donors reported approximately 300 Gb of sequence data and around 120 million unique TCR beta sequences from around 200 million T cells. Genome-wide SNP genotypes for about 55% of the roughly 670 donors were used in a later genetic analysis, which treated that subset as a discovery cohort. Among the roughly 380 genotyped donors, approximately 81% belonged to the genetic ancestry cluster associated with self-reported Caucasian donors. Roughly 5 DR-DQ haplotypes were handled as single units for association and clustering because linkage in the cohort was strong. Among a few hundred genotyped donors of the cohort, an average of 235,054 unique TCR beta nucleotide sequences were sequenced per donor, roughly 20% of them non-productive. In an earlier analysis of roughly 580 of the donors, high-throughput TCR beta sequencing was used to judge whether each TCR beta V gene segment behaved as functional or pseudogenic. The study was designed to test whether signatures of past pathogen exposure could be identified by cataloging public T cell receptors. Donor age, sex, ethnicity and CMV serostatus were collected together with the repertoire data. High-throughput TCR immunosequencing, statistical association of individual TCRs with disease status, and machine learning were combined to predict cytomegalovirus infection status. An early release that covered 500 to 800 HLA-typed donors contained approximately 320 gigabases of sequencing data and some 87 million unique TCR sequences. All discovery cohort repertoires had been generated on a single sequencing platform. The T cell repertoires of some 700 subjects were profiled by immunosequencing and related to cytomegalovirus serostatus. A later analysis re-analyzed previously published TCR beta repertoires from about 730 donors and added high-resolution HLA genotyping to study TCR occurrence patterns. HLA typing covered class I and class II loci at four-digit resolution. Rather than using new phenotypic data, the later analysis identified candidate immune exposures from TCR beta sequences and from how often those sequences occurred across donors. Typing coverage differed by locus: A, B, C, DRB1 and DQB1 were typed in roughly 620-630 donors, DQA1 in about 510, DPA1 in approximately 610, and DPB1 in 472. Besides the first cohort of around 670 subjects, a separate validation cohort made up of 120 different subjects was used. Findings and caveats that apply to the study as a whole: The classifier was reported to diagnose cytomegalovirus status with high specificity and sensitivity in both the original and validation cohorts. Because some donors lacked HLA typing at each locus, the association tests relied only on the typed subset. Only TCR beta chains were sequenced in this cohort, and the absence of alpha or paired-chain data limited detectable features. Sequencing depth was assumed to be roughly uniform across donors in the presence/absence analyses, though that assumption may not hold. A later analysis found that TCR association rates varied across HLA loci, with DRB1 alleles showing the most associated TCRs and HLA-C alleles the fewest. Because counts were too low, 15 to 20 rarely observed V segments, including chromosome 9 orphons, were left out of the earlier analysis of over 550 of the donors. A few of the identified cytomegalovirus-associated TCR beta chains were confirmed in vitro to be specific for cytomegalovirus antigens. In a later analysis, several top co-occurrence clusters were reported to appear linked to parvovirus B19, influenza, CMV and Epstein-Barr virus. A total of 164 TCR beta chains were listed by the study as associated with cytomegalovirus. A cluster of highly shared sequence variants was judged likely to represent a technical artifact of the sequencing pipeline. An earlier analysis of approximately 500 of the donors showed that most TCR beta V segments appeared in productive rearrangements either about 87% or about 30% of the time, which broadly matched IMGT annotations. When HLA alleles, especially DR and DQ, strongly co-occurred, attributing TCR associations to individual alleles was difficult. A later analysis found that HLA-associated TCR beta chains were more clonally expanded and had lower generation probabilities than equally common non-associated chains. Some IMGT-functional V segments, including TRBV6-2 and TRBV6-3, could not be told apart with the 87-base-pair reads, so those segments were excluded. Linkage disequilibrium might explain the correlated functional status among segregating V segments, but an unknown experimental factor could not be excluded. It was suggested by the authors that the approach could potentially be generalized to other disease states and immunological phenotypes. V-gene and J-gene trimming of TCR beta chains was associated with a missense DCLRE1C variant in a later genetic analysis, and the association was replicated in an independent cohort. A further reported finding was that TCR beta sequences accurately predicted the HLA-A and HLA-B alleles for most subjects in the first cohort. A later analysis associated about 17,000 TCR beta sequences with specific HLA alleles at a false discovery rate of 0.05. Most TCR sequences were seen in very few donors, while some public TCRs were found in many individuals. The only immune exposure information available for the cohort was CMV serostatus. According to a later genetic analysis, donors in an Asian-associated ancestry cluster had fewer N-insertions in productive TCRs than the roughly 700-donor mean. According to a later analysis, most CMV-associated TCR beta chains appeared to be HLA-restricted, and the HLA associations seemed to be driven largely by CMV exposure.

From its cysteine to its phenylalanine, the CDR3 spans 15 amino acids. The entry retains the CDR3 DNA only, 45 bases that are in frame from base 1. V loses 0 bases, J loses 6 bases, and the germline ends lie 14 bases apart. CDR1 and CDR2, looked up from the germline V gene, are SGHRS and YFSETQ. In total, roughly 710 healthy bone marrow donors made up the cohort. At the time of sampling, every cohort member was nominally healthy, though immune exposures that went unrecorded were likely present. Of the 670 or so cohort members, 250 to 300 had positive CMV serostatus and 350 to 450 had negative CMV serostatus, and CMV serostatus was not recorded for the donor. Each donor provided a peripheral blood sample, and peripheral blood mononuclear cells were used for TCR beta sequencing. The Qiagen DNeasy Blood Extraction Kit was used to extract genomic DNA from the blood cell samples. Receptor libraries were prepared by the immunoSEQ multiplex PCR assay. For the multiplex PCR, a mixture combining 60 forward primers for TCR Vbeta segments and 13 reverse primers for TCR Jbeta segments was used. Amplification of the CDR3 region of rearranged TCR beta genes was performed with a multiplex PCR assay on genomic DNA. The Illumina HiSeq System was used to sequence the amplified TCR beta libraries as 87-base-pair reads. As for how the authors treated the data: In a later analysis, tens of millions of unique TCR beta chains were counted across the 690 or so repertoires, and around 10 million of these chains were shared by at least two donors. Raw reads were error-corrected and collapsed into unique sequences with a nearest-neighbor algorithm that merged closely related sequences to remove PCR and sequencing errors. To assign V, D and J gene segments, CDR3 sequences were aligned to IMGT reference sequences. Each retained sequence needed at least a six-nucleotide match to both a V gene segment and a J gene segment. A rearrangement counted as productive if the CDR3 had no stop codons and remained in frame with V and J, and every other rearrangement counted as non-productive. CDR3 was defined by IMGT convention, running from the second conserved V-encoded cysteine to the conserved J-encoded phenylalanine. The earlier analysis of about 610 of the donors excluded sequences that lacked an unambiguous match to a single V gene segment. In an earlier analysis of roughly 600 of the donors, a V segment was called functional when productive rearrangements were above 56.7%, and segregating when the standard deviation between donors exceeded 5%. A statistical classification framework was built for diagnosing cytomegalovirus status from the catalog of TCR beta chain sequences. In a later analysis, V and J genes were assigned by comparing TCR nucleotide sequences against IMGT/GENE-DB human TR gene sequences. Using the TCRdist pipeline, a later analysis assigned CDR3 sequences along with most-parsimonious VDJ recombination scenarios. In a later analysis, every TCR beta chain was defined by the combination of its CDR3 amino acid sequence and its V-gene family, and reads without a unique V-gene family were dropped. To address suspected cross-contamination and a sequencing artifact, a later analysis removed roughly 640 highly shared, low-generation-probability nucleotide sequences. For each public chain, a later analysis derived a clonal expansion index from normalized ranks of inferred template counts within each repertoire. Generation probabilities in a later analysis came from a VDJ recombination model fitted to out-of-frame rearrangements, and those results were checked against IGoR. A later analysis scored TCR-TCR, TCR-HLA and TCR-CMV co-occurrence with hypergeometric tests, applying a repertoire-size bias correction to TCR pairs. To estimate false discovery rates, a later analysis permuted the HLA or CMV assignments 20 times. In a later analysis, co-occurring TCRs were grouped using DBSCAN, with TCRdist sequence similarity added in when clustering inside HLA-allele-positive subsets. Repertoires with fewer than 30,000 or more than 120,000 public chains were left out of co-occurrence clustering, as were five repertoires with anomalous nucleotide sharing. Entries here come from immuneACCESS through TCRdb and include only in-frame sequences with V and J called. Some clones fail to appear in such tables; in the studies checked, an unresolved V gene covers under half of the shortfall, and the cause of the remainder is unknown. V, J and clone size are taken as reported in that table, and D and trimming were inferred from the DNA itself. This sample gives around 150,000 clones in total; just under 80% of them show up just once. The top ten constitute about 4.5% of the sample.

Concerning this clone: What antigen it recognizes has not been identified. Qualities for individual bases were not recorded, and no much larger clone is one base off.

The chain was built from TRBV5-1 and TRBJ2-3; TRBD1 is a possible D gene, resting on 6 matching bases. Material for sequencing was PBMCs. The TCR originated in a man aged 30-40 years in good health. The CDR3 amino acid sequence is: CASSLDRVSTDTQYF. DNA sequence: TGCGCCAGCAGCTTGGACAGGGTGTCCACGGATACGCAGTATTTT. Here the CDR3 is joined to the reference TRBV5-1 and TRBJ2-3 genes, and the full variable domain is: KAGVTQTPRYLIKTRGQQVTLSCSPISGHRSVSWYQQTPGQGLQFLFEYFSETQRNKGNFPGRFSGRQFSNSRSEMNVSTLELGDSALYLCASSLDRVSTDTQYFGPGTRLTVL.